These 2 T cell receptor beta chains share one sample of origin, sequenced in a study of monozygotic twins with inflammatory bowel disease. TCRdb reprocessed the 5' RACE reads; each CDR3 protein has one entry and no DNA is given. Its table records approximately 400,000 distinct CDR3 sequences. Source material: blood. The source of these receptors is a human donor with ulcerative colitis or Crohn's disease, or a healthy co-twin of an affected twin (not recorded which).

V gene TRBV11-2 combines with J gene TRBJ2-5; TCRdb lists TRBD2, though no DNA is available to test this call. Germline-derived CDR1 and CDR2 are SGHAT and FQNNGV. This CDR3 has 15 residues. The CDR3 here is CASRDAGGGQETQYF.

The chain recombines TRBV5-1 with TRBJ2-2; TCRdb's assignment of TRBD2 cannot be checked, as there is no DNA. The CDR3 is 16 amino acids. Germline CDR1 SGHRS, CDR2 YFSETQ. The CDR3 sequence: CASSLAPAGESGELFF.